The next 16 T cell receptor beta chains were all read from a single sample in a study of blood T cell repertoires in COVID-19. TCRdb keeps only in-frame clones here, not all; method: immunoSEQ multiplex PCR. This sample has 150,000 to 200,000 clones, with about nine tenths found just once. The sequenced sample was peripheral blood. The receptors here all came from a man in his 70s with acute or convalescent COVID-19.

This clone was observed a few times. V usage is TRBV28 and J usage is TRBJ2-3; D is ambiguous. In germline, CDR1 is MDHEN, CDR2 SYDVKM. Deletions cut 5 bases from V and 0 bases from J, with 9 bases between. The CDR3 covers 14 residues. CDR3 loop: CASSNYLSTDTQYF. Here the CDR3 DNA reads TGTGCCAGCAGTAACTACCTTAGCACAGATACGCAGTATTTT.

J is TRBJ2-1 and V is TRBV11-3, with TRBD2 identical over 7 bases. In germline, CDR1 is SGHNT, CDR2 YENEEA. V trimming: 5 bases; J trimming: 8 bases; junction bases outside the gene matches: 9. The CDR3 is 14 residues long. The CDR3 DNA reads TGTGCCAGCAGCCCCGGGACTATGGGGGATGAGCAGTTCTTC. Its translation is CASSPGTMGDEQFF.

As regards this clone: Distinct nucleotide sequences in the sample also encode this CDR3. This chain links TRBV5-1 with TRBJ2-3, with 10 bases lining up with TRBD2. CDR3 length: 16 residues. Germline CDR1 SGHRS, CDR2 YFSETQ. Trimming removed 4 bases from V and 1 base from J; junction bases left unmatched: 6. CDR3 nucleotides: TGCGCCAGCAGCCTCGGCGGACTAGCGGGCACAGATACGCAGTATTTT. This encodes CASSLGGLAGTDTQYF.

The chain uses TRBV5-1 and TRBJ2-7; 9 bases agree with TRBD1. Germline CDR1 SGHRS, CDR2 YFSETQ. The V and J ends lost 7 bases and 3 bases, in that order; junction bases with no gene match: 2. This CDR3 is built from 12 residues. The CDR3 sequence is CASGTGYYEQYF. The CDR3 DNA is TGCGCCAGCGGGACAGGGTACTACGAGCAGTACTTC. The whole variable domain, filled in from reference TRBV5-1 and TRBJ2-7, reads KAGVTQTPRYLIKTRGQQVTLSCSPISGHRSVSWYQQTPGQGLQFLFEYFSETQRNKGNFPGRFSGRQFSNSRSEMNVSTLELGDSALYLCASGTGYYEQYFGPGTRLTVT.

The chain joins TRBV5-1 to TRBJ2-6; TRBD2 might be the D (5 bases). Germline V CDR1 and CDR2: SGHRS, YFSETQ. V lost 4 bases, J lost 1 base, and 15 bases lay in between. The CDR3 covers 17 residues. The CDR3 DNA follows: TGCGCCAGCAGCCCGAAGCCCGGGGAGTCTGGGGCCAACGTCCTGACTTTC. Residues: CASSPKPGESGANVLTF.

The V gene is TRBV19, the J gene TRBJ2-3; TRBD1 matches at 8 bases. Per germline, CDR1 LNHDA and CDR2 SQIVND (reference sequence). The CDR3 contains 13 residues. Trimming at V came to 6 bases and at J to 2 bases, leaving 1 base not matched to a gene. Written as DNA, the CDR3 is TGTGCCAGTAGGACAGGGGCCACAGATACGCAGTATTTT. Its translation is CASRTGATDTQYF.

This chain connects TRBV2 to TRBJ2-7; TRBD2 agrees at 16 bases. The CDR3 has 13 amino acids. CDR1 and CDR2 from the germline V gene are SNHLY and FYNNEI. Unmatched junction bases numbered 1, after V lost 9 bases and J lost 5 bases. As DNA, the CDR3 is TGTGCCAGGGGGACTAGCGGGAGGGACGAGCAGTACTTC. Translated: CARGTSGRDEQYF. The whole variable domain, filled in from reference TRBV2 and TRBJ2-7, reads EPEVTQTPSHQVTQMGQEVILRCVPISNHLYFYWYRQILGQKVEFLVSFYNNEISEKSEIFDDQFSVERPDGSNFTLKIRSTKLEDSAMYFCARGTSGRDEQYFGPGTRLTVT.

This chain connects TRBV18 to TRBJ2-1; 11 bases are a match to TRBD1. With 2 bases clipped from V and 4 bases from J, the junction kept 4 bases outside the gene matches. Germline V gene lookup returns CDR1 KGHSH and CDR2 LQKENI. CDR3 length equals 16 residues. The CDR3 DNA reads TGTGCCAGCTCACCAACCGGGACAGGGGGATACAATGAGCAGTTCTTC. Residues: CASSPTGTGGYNEQFF.

This chain links TRBV20-1 with TRBJ1-2, with unresolved D. V lost 3 bases to trimming and J lost 6 bases, with 14 bases between them. The CDR3 is 13 amino acids. Germline lookup yields CDR1 DFQATT and CDR2 SNEGSKA (reference sequence). This CDR3 is CSASVEAGDGYTF. The CDR3 nucleotides read TGCAGTGCTAGTGTGGAAGCAGGCGATGGCTACACCTTC.

The rearrangement joins TRBV7-9 to TRBJ2-7; D is possibly TRBD2 (7 bases). The CDR3 sequence is 15 residues long. From germline, CDR1 is SEHNR and CDR2 FQNEAQ (reference sequence). With 5 bases removed from V and 3 bases from J, the gap between germline ends came to 17 bases. CDR3 nucleotide sequence: TGTGCCAGCAGCCCGGTCGGGGGGCTTAACTACGAGCAGTACTTC. It specifies CASSPVGGLNYEQYF.

This chain uses TRBV15 with TRBJ2-5; 10 bases line up with TRBD2. Germline CDR1 LNHNV, CDR2 YYDKDF (reference sequence). Trimming took 5 bases from V and 9 from J; bases not matched to a gene: 12. CDR3 size: 15 residues. In DNA, the CDR3 is TGTGCCACCAGCGCTCCCGGGACTAGCGTGGGGGCCCAGTACTTC. It codes for CATSAPGTSVGAQYF.

The chain joins TRBV9 to TRBJ2-2; 8 bases are a match to TRBD2. Germline CDR1 SGDLS, CDR2 YYNGEE. Germline trimming cut 4 bases from V and 0 bases from J; bases unmatched to any gene: 8. The CDR3 has 17 amino acids. The CDR3 loop is CASSPRGSGANTGELFF. CDR3 nucleotides: TGTGCCAGCAGCCCCCGGGGTAGCGGGGCGAACACCGGGGAGCTGTTTTTT.

The chain uses TRBV18 and TRBJ2-2, with 12 bases aligning to TRBD2. The CDR3 extends over 17 amino acids. The germline V gene has CDR1 KGHSH and CDR2 LQKENI. The V segment lost 6 bases and the J segment 0 bases; nucleotides outside the gene matches: 5. This CDR3 is CASSPGLAGTNTGELFF. For the CDR3, the DNA is TGTGCCAGCTCCCCAGGACTAGCGGGGACGAACACCGGGGAGCTGTTTTTT. The variable domain in full, with the rest retrieved from reference TRBV18 and TRBJ2-2, is NAGVMQNPRHLVRRRGQEARLRCSPMKGHSHVYWYRQLPEEGLKFMVYLQKENIIDESGMPKERFSAEFPKEGPSILRIQQVVRGDSAAYFCASSPGLAGTNTGELFFGEGSRLTVL.

The chain links TRBV6-2 or TRBV6-3 to TRBJ2-3; D is undetermined. Trimming pared 5 bases from V and 4 bases from J, leaving 7 bases between. The CDR3 loop spans 12 amino acids. CDR1 MNHEY and CDR2 SVGEGT come from the germline V gene. The CDR3 loop reads CASSSSADTQYF. CDR3 nucleotides: TGTGCCAGCAGTAGTAGTGCAGATACGCAGTATTTT.

For the CDR3, the DNA is TGTGCCAGCAGCTTAGAGTGGGCGGGAGGCAACGAGCAGTACTTC. As protein: CASSLEWAGGNEQYF. The rearrangement links TRBV11-2 to TRBJ2-7, with 8 bases matching TRBD2. V lost 0 bases to trimming and J lost 5 bases; unmatched junction nucleotides: 6. Germline V CDR1 and CDR2: SGHAT, FQNNGV. CDR3 length equals 15 residues.

This chain links TRBV2 with TRBJ2-1; possible D gene TRBD2, 5 bases. The CDR3 is 13 amino acids. Germline CDR1 reads SNHLY; CDR2 reads FYNNEI. V was trimmed by 8 bases and J by 3 bases, leaving 11 bases between them. In DNA, the CDR3 is TGTGCCAGCTTGGCTGGACTCTACAATGAGCAGTTCTTC. This sequence encodes CASLAGLYNEQFF.